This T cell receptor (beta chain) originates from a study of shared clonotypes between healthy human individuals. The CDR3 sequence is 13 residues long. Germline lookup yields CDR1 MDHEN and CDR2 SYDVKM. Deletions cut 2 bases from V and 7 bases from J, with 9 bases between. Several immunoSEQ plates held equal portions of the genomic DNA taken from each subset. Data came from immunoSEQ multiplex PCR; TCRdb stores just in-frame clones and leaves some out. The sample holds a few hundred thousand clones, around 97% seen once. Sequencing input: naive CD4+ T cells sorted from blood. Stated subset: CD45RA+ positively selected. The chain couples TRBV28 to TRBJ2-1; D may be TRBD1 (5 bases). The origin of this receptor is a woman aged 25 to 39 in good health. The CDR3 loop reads CASSLGAVNEQFF. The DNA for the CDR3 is TGTGCCAGCAGTTTAGGGGCAGTGAATGAGCAGTTCTTC.